The 6 T cell receptor beta chains given below trace back to one sample, sequenced in a study of blood T cell repertoires in COVID-19. Libraries were prepared by immunoSEQ multiplex PCR; TCRdb keeps only in-frame clonotypes and omits some of them. The table includes roughly 220,000 clones, more than 70% detected once. The material sequenced was PBMCs or T cells enriched from blood (not recorded which). The receptors come from a man between 25 and 39 years old with acute COVID-19.

This chain joins TRBV5-1 and TRBJ1-1; no firm D call. Trimming took off 0 bases at V and 4 bases at J, with 16 bases between the two ends. The CDR3 runs 16 residues. The germline V gene has CDR1 SGHRS and CDR2 YFSETQ. The CDR3 here is CASSLAMFGSRTEAFF. The CDR3 DNA reads TGCGCCAGCAGCTTGGCAATGTTCGGGTCACGCACTGAAGCTTTCTTT.

This clone was seen once. V usage is TRBV3-1 (or the pseudogene TRBV3-2) and J usage is TRBJ1-5; D is uncertain. Trimming removed 0 bases from V and 8 bases from J, with 8 bases in between. The germline V gene encodes CDR1 LGHDT and CDR2 YNNKEL (reference sequence). The CDR3 loop spans 13 amino acids. CDR3 sequence (DNA): TGTGCCAGCAGCCAAGATACTGGTGAGCCCCAGCATTTT. It encodes CASSQDTGEPQHF.

This clone occurred once. This rearrangement joins TRBV5-1 to TRBJ2-3, with D unresolved. Germline V gene sequence: CDR1 SGHRS, CDR2 YFSETQ. Trimming removed 4 bases at V and 2 bases at J, with 17 bases between. The CDR3 has 16 residues. CDR3 sequence (DNA): TGCGCCAGCAGCCCCCTCGGCGGATTCCACACAGATACGCAGTATTTT. It encodes CASSPLGGFHTDTQYF. The whole variable domain, remainder taken from reference TRBV5-1 and TRBJ2-3, is KAGVTQTPRYLIKTRGQQVTLSCSPISGHRSVSWYQQTPGQGLQFLFEYFSETQRNKGNFPGRFSGRQFSNSRSEMNVSTLELGDSALYLCASSPLGGFHTDTQYFGPGTRLTVL.

This clone has only one observation. The chain couples TRBV11-2 to TRBJ2-1; maybe TRBD1 (6 bases). The CDR3 extends over 15 amino acids. Trimming stripped 8 bases from V and 7 bases from J, with 21 bases between. The germline gives CDR1 SGHAT, CDR2 FQNNGV. The CDR3 loop is CASSWGPKSGNEQFF. CDR3 sequence (DNA): TGTGCCAGCTCGTGGGGGCCAAAATCGGGGAATGAGCAGTTCTTC.

The chain recombines TRBV12-3 or TRBV12-4 with TRBJ2-7, with a weak D call TRBD1 (6 bases). V lost 7 bases, J lost 7 bases, and 14 bases lay in between. The CDR3 runs to 12 residues. DNA for the CDR3: TGTGCCAGCAAGGGGGTCCCTGGAGAGCAGTACTTC. It translates to CASKGVPGEQYF.

The chain recombines TRBV6-5 with TRBJ1-6, with 7 bases lining up with TRBD1. Germline CDR1 is MNHEY and CDR2 is SVGAGI. This CDR3 comprises 15 residues. Unmatched junction bases numbered 10, after V lost 4 bases and J lost 10 bases. CDR3: CASSSDRQGRSPLHF. Here the CDR3 DNA reads TGTGCCAGCAGTTCCGACCGACAGGGCCGCTCACCCCTCCACTTT.